This TCR beta chain was identified during a study of T cell responses to AZD1222 COVID-19 vaccine. Clones were sequenced by immunoSEQ multiplex PCR, and TCRdb holds only the in-frame ones, with some missing. The table shows fewer than 120,000 clones, with over 85% occurring only once. Study observations and caveats: Donors skewed white British and female; clonal diversity was possibly underestimated. The study found Spike-specific TCR breadth and depth rose after two AZD1222 doses.

The ends lost 6 bases at V and 3 bases at J; junction bases unmatched: 4. Germline CDR1 is MNHEY and CDR2 is SVGAGI. This CDR3 contains 14 residues. Analysis merged second doses at about 4 or about 12 weeks. A remark on this clone: Its target is unknown.

The genes are TRBV6-5 and TRBJ2-5, with TRBD2 identical over 10 bases. The source is an adult who received the AZD1222 COVID-19 vaccine. Sequences were derived from peripheral blood, sampled 28 days after the second AZD1222 dose. For the CDR3, the DNA is TGTGCCAGCAGGTCCGGACTAGCGGAAGAGACCCAGTACTTC. The encoded protein is CASRSGLAEETQYF.